This entry features one T cell receptor (beta chain) sequence. Antigen unknown. V was trimmed by 0 bases and J by 7 bases, leaving 12 bases between them. Germline V CDR1 and CDR2: SGHVS, FNYEAQ. The CDR3 is 15 amino acids. This entry comes from a study of T cell responses to AZD1222 COVID-19 vaccine. Findings and caveats of the study: A rise in Spike-specific TCR breadth and depth followed two AZD1222 doses.

The protocol was immunoSEQ multiplex PCR, while the TCRdb copy is restricted to in-frame clones and leaves out a portion. The table includes under 200,000 clones, about 92% detected once. Investigators merged groups given second doses at roughly 4 or roughly 12 weeks. This TCR derives from an adult who received the AZD1222 COVID-19 vaccine. Material: peripheral blood, obtained 28 days after the second AZD1222 dose. The V call is TRBV7-6, the J call TRBJ1-4; TRBD1 is a possible D gene (5 bases). This chain's CDR3 is CASSLAGQGSEKLFF. The CDR3 DNA reads TGTGCCAGCAGCTTAGCTGGGCAGGGAAGTGAAAAACTGTTTTTT. Combining the CDR3 with reference TRBV7-6 and TRBJ1-4 gives the whole variable domain GAGVSQSPRYKVTKRGQDVALRCDPISGHVSLYWYRQALGQGPEFLTYFNYEAQQDKSGLPNDRFSAERPEGSISTLTIQRTEQRDSAMYRCASSLAGQGSEKLFFGSGTQLSVL.